The entry below gives a single T cell receptor (beta chain) sequence along with its context. What it binds is not known. This specimen belongs to a study of T cell responses to AZD1222 COVID-19 vaccine. Assay: immunoSEQ multiplex PCR; the TCRdb copy retains only in-frame clones and omits some. Among about 150,000 clones listed, less than 95% were seen once. Investigators merged groups given second doses at roughly 4 or roughly 12 weeks. The CDR3 length is 14 residues. The germline CDR1 and CDR2 sequences are MNHEY and SVGAGI. With 7 bases clipped from V and 8 bases from J, the junction kept 12 bases outside the gene matches. Study-level findings and limits: After the peak T cell response, and only then, were repertoires sampled. Epitopes outside B.1.351 and B.1.1.7 mutated regions reportedly drew nearly half of spike TCRs. Donors skewed white British and female; clonal diversity was possibly underestimated.

The sequencing used peripheral blood, collected 28 days after the second AZD1222 dose. The receptor was isolated from an adult who received the AZD1222 COVID-19 vaccine. The V and J genes are TRBV6-5 and TRBJ2-7; TRBD1 matches 9 bases. The CDR3 coding sequence is TGTGCCAGCACCTACTCGACCGGACAGGGGAAGCAGTACTTC. As protein: CASTYSTGQGKQYF.